The entry below describes one T cell receptor (beta chain). This record comes from a study of blood T cell repertoires in COVID-19. On the study more broadly: Samples of COVID-19 (acute and convalescent) were obtained from the United States, Italy and Spain. In each case, the material was cDNA or gDNA derived from T cells, B-cell-depleted T cells, or PBMCs.

The V gene's germline CDR1 is SGHDN and CDR2 FVKESK. Trimming took 6 bases from V and 3 from J, leaving 19 bases between them. The CDR3 consists of 16 residues. Original processing notes: The assay estimated nucleated cells by amplifying reference gene primers. Assay used: immunoSEQ multiplex PCR; TCRdb lists only in-frame clones, some missing. The V and J calls and the clone size are those of that table, but D and trimming were determined from the DNA. The table records tens of thousands of clones, about 87% of them present only once. This rearrangement joins TRBV14 to TRBJ2-3; perhaps TRBD1 as D (6 bases). Specimen: peripheral blood. The receptor's source is a human donor with acute or convalescent COVID-19. The donor label of this sample is uncertain. The CDR3 loop is CASSWIGGSSTDTQYF. The CDR3 coding sequence is TGTGCCAGCAGTTGGATTGGGGGCTCGAGTACAGATACGCAGTATTTT.